The clone carrying this TCR beta chain showed up just a few times. The antigen is undetermined. CDR1 and CDR2 (germline): MGHRA, YSYEKL. J was trimmed by 6 bases and V by 4 bases; bases with no gene match: 3. The CDR3 runs 14 residues. This record belongs to a study of T cell responses to AZD1222 COVID-19 vaccine. Study conclusions and caveats: White British ancestry dominated among donors, who included more females, and clonal diversity was possibly underestimated. Repertoires were obtained solely post-peak T cell response. Targets within unmutated variant regions were reportedly found for nearly half of spike-specific TCRs.

Libraries were prepared by immunoSEQ multiplex PCR; TCRdb keeps only in-frame clonotypes and omits some of them. The repertoire holds 100,000 to 150,000 clones, with 87% as singletons. Sample: peripheral blood, taken on day 0 of AZD1222 vaccination. The sequence derives from an adult in good health. The chain links TRBV4-1 to TRBJ1-5, with 10 bases lining up with TRBD1. The chain's CDR3 is CASSPGTGAQPQHF. The DNA of the CDR3 is TGCGCCAGCAGCCCCGGGACAGGGGCTCAGCCCCAGCATTTT.